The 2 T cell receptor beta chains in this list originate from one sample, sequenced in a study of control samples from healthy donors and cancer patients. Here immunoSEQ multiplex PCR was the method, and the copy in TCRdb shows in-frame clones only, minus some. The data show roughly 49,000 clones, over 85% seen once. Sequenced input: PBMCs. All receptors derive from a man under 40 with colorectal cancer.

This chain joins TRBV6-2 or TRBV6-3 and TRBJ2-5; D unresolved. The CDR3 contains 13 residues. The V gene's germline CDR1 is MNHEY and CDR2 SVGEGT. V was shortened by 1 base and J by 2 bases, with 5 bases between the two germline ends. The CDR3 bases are TGTGCCAGCAGTTACTTCCTTCAAGAGACCCAGTACTTC. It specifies CASSYFLQETQYF.

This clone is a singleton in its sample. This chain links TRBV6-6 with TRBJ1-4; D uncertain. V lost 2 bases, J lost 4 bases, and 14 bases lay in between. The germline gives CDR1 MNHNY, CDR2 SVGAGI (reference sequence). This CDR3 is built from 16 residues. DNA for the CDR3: TGTGCCAGCAGTTACGAGATCGGGTTAGTTAATGAAAAACTGTTTTTT. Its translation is CASSYEIGLVNEKLFF.